These 24 T cell receptor beta chains were all obtained from the same sample, sequenced in a study of blood T cell repertoires in COVID-19. The protocol was immunoSEQ multiplex PCR, while the TCRdb copy is restricted to in-frame clones and leaves out a portion. Of about 130,000 clones in the sample, roughly 86% were seen once. The source material was peripheral blood. Every receptor here comes from a woman aged 65 to 85 with COVID-19, enrolled during active disease.

This rearrangement joins TRBV10-3 to TRBJ2-5; D is perhaps TRBD1 (6 bases). The germline V gene encodes CDR1 ENHRY and CDR2 SYGVKD. The V end lost 8 bases, the J end lost 1 base, and 11 bases lay between the germline ends. The CDR3 totals 13 residues. This CDR3 is CAIRRDTQETQYF. CDR3 nucleotide sequence: TGTGCCATCCGCCGGGACACCCAAGAGACCCAGTACTTC.

This clone has only one observation. V gene TRBV5-1 combines with J gene TRBJ2-2; 8 bases are a match to TRBD2. The CDR3 totals 14 residues. The germline V gene has CDR1 SGHRS and CDR2 YFSETQ. The CDR3 sequence is CASAGGRNTGELFF. As DNA, the CDR3 is TGCGCTAGCGCGGGGGGCAGGAACACCGGGGAGCTGTTTTTT.

This chain uses TRBV28 with TRBJ1-1, with D tentatively TRBD1 (5 bases). Germline values: CDR1 MDHEN, CDR2 SYDVKM. Trimming shortened V by 6 bases and J by 10 bases, and 24 bases separated the two germline ends. CDR3 length equals 15 residues. CDR3 sequence reads: CASSSRTSIQGIAFF. The CDR3 DNA reads TGTGCCAGCAGCTCCCGAACTTCAATTCAGGGTATAGCTTTCTTT.

The chain recombines TRBV5-1 with TRBJ2-1; 7 bases align to TRBD1. V was clipped by 4 bases and J by 4 bases; unmatched bases: 11. Germline CDR1 SGHRS, CDR2 YFSETQ. This CDR3 contains 16 residues. DNA of the CDR3: TGCGCCAGCAGCCCTACTACCGGGACAGTTTACAATGAGCAGTTCTTC. Amino acids: CASSPTTGTVYNEQFF. The full variable domain, rest sourced from reference TRBV5-1 and TRBJ2-1, is KAGVTQTPRYLIKTRGQQVTLSCSPISGHRSVSWYQQTPGQGLQFLFEYFSETQRNKGNFPGRFSGRQFSNSRSEMNVSTLELGDSALYLCASSPTTGTVYNEQFFGPGTRLTVL.

J is TRBJ2-7 and V is TRBV6-6; D remains unclear. The V gene's germline CDR1 is MNHNY and CDR2 SVGAGI (reference sequence). This CDR3 comprises 11 residues. Trimming left V 6 bases short and J 3 bases short, with 6 bases between. CDR3 DNA: TGTGCCAGCAGACATAACTACGAGCAGTACTTC. Its translation is CASRHNYEQYF.

The genes are TRBV7-2 and TRBJ2-3; no definite D call. This CDR3 spans 14 amino acids. CDR1 is SGHTA, CDR2 FQGNSA, per germline. Trimming took off 1 base at V and 0 bases at J, with 5 bases between the two ends. The CDR3 DNA reads as TGTGCCAGCAGCTTAGGGGCCAGCACAGATACGCAGTATTTT. This encodes CASSLGASTDTQYF.

DNA of the CDR3: TGTGCCAGCAGCCTTTACAGGCAGGTCCCCAATCAGCCCCAGCATTTT. It is translated as CASSLYRQVPNQPQHF. The chain employs TRBV7-8 and TRBJ1-5; maybe TRBD1 (5 bases). With 5 bases removed from V and 3 bases from J, the gap between germline ends came to 17 bases. Germline-derived CDR1 and CDR2 are SGHVS and FQNEAQ. The CDR3 covers 16 residues. The whole variable domain, remainder taken from reference TRBV7-8 and TRBJ1-5, is GAGVSQSPRYKVAKRGQDVALRCDPISGHVSLFWYQQALGQGPEFLTYFQNEAQLDKSGLPSDRFFAERPEGSVSTLKIQRTQQEDSAVYLCASSLYRQVPNQPQHFGDGTRLSIL.

There are a few counts of this clone. The gene calls are TRBV21-1 and TRBJ1-5; the D call in the table, TRBD1, was not verified against the DNA. TRBV21-1 is classified as a pseudogene. This CDR3 is 20 amino acids long. The CDR3 here is CASSTPSGTGGRCSNQPQHF. CDR3 sequence (DNA): TGTGCCAGCAGCACTCCTTCCGGGACAGGGGGCCGGTGCAGCAATCAGCCCCAGCATTTT.

This clone came up once. The chain employs TRBV30 and TRBJ1-2; D uncertain. The CDR3 has 13 amino acids. Germline CDR1 and CDR2: GTSNPN and SVGIG (reference sequence). V gave up 0 bases and J gave up 4 bases, with 9 bases separating them. The CDR3 DNA is TGTGCCTGGAGTGTGGTACAGTTCTATGGCTACACCTTC. Translation gives CAWSVVQFYGYTF.

This clone is a singleton in its sample. V usage is TRBV3-1 (or the pseudogene TRBV3-2) and J usage is TRBJ1-2, with TRBD1 matching 8 bases. CDR3 length: 14 amino acids. Per germline, CDR1 LGHDT and CDR2 YNNKEL (reference sequence). With V trimmed by 4 bases and J by 8 bases, 9 bases remained unmatched. In DNA form, the CDR3 reads TGTGCCAGCAGCCTTTACCAGGGGGCGTACGGCTACACCTTC. This gives the protein CASSLYQGAYGYTF.

This chain connects TRBV3-1 (or the pseudogene TRBV3-2) to TRBJ1-1; D not certain. Germline V gene lookup returns CDR1 LGHDT and CDR2 YNNKEL (reference sequence). This CDR3 has 15 amino acids. Trimming removed 1 base at V and 6 bases at J, with 15 bases between. This chain's CDR3 is CASSQGFSIYAEAFF. DNA for the CDR3: TGTGCCAGCAGCCAAGGTTTTAGTATATACGCTGAAGCTTTCTTT.

The V call is TRBV9, the J call TRBJ1-4, with TRBD1 matching 7 bases. The V and J ends lost 3 bases and 12 bases, in that order; junction bases with no gene match: 14. CDR3 length: 15 amino acids. The V gene's germline CDR1 is SGDLS and CDR2 YYNGEE. DNA for the CDR3: TGTGCCAGCAGCGCGAGGGACAGTGACCCCGCGCAACTGTTTTTT. This codes for CASSARDSDPAQLFF.

This chain connects TRBV12-5 to TRBJ2-1; TRBD1 matches at 8 bases. The CDR3 totals 18 residues. V shed 4 bases and J 2 bases; nucleotides not matched to a gene: 13. Germline V gene sequence: CDR1 LGHNT, CDR2 FRNRAP. The CDR3 reads CASGSSPGTGSTYNEQFF. The CDR3 region has the DNA TGTGCTAGTGGTTCCAGTCCCGGGACAGGTTCGACCTACAATGAGCAGTTCTTC.

The gene calls are TRBV23-1 and TRBJ1-6; 7 bases match TRBD1. TRBV23-1 is an ORF, with its function uncertain. There are 14 residues in the CDR3. Trimming removed 11 bases from V and 8 bases from J; junction bases left unmatched: 12. CDR3 nucleotide sequence: TGCGCCGGGAATCTGGACAGGCTTCATTCACCCCTCCACTTT. Translating it yields CAGNLDRLHSPLHF.

The chain has TRBV7-9 and TRBJ1-5, with 7 bases lining up with TRBD1. V was clipped by 3 bases and J by 3 bases; unmatched bases: 2. This CDR3 has 14 residues. The germline V gene has CDR1 SEHNR and CDR2 FQNEAQ (reference sequence). CDR3: CASSLGQINQPQHF. The CDR3 region has the DNA TGTGCCAGCAGCTTGGGACAGATCAATCAGCCCCAGCATTTT.

This chain uses TRBV18 with TRBJ1-1; D ambiguous. V was pared by 1 base and J by 1 base, with 10 bases between. The CDR3 length is 15 residues. The germline CDR1 and CDR2 sequences are KGHSH and LQKENI. CDR3 coding DNA: TGTGCCAGCTCACCACTTGTCAAGCCGAACACTGAAGCTTTCTTT. Translated, it gives CASSPLVKPNTEAFF.

V is TRBV5-4 and J is TRBJ1-6, with a possible D match to TRBD1 (6 bases). CDR1 SGHNT and CDR2 YYREEE come from the germline V gene (reference sequence). The V end was cut by 0 bases, the J end by 9 bases, with 16 bases between. This CDR3 spans 16 amino acids. CDR3 region: CASSLDRVGYGSPLHF. The CDR3 DNA sequence: TGTGCCAGCAGCTTGGACAGGGTGGGTTACGGTTCACCCCTCCACTTT.

This chain connects TRBV20-1 to TRBJ2-7; D is undetermined. Germline assignment: CDR1 DFQATT and CDR2 SNEGSKA (reference sequence). V shed 3 bases and J shed 3 bases, with 15 bases lying between them. This CDR3 is 14 amino acids long. CDR3 in DNA: TGCAGTGCTAGTCTCCAGAGACTGCTCTACGAGCAGTACTTC. Translated, it gives CSASLQRLLYEQYF.

This chain links TRBV5-1 with TRBJ1-2, with TRBD1 matching 9 bases. The CDR3 runs 14 residues. J lost 3 bases, V lost 3 bases, and 3 bases had no gene match. Germline CDR1 and CDR2: SGHRS and YFSETQ. The CDR3: CASSWGDRDYGYTF. The CDR3 DNA is TGCGCCAGCAGCTGGGGGGACAGGGACTATGGCTACACCTTC.

This clone is a singleton in its sample. The chain employs TRBV18 and TRBJ2-7, with TRBD1 as a possible D gene (5 bases). The CDR3 totals 14 residues. The V end lost 6 bases, the J end lost 0 bases, and 12 bases lay between the germline ends. The germline gives CDR1 KGHSH, CDR2 LQKENI. The CDR3, as DNA: TGTGCCAGCTCTCGCGTTAGGGGCTCCTACGAGCAGTACTTC. This sequence encodes CASSRVRGSYEQYF. Full variable domain (outside the CDR3, taken from reference TRBV18 and TRBJ2-7): NAGVMQNPRHLVRRRGQEARLRCSPMKGHSHVYWYRQLPEEGLKFMVYLQKENIIDESGMPKERFSAEFPKEGPSILRIQQVVRGDSAAYFCASSRVRGSYEQYFGPGTRLTVT.

This clone appeared a few times. The chain uses TRBV2 and TRBJ2-5; D perhaps matches TRBD2 (7 bases). Trimming left V 2 bases short and J 3 bases short, with 10 bases between. There are 14 residues in the CDR3. Germline V gene data show CDR1 as SNHLY and CDR2 as FYNNEI. The CDR3 DNA is TGTGCCAGCAGTGAACGGGGGGACAAAGAGACCCAGTACTTC. Its translation: CASSERGDKETQYF.

The V call is TRBV3-1 (or the pseudogene TRBV3-2), the J call TRBJ1-1; 7 bases agree with TRBD1. J lost 0 bases, V lost 4 bases, and 5 bases had no gene match. The germline V gene encodes CDR1 LGHDT and CDR2 YNNKEL (reference sequence). This CDR3 is 15 amino acids long. The chain's CDR3 is CASSRTGHMNTEAFF. The CDR3 coding sequence is TGTGCCAGCAGCCGGACAGGCCACATGAACACTGAAGCTTTCTTT.

The chain carries TRBV5-1 and TRBJ1-2; TRBD1 matches at 7 bases. This CDR3 is 14 amino acids long. Per germline, CDR1 SGHRS and CDR2 YFSETQ. The V gene end was trimmed by 7 bases and the J gene end by 8 bases; junction bases not matched to a gene: 14. CDR3 loop: CASQPNRGSAGYTF. CDR3 in DNA: TGCGCCAGCCAACCTAACAGGGGATCAGCCGGCTACACCTTC.

The genes are TRBV5-1 and TRBJ2-2, with a possible D match to TRBD2 (6 bases). CDR1 is SGHRS, CDR2 YFSETQ, per germline. The CDR3 sequence is 15 residues long. V was shortened by 2 bases and J by 3 bases, with 11 bases between the two germline ends. The CDR3: CASSFGGSYTGELFF. The CDR3 nucleotides read TGCGCCAGCAGCTTTGGGGGGTCCTACACCGGGGAGCTGTTTTTT.